This TCR beta chain was identified during a study of blood T cells in healthy people across ages. Whole-study context: Through template switching, about one barcoded beta molecule was captured per two T cells, as measured in model experiments. Study results and limitations: Estimates of diversity drawn from one million T cells were considered underestimates. The fall in TCR beta diversity per million T cells was roughly linear with age.

Regarding this clonotype: Its antigen is as yet unknown. Possible read error: a much larger clone is one base away.

The authors ran a second PCR of 7 to 11 cycles using a sample-barcoded 5' primer and a J-beta primer mix. TCRdb recomputed calls from the 5' RACE reads with MiXCR, one row per CDR3 protein. Counted here are 710,000 or so distinct CDR3 sequences, about a third occurring once; the ten biggest clones make up just over 15%. The CDR3 is 13 amino acids. The sample comprised blood. This receptor was taken from a woman of 80 years or more in good health. The chain combines TRBV12-3 or TRBV12-4 with TRBJ2-4, with a possible D match to TRBD1 (6 bases). TRBJ2-7 explains the end of the DNA better; the J call may be wrong. CDR3 residues: CASSRTETHEQYF. The CDR3 DNA sequence: TGTGCCAGCAGTCGGACAGAGACCCACGAGCAGTACTTC.